This T cell receptor (beta chain) was identified in a study of cytomegalovirus exposure and HLA in healthy donors. Primers for the PCR totalled 60 Vbeta and 13 Jbeta. Clones were sequenced by immunoSEQ multiplex PCR, and TCRdb holds only the in-frame ones, with some missing. The profile covers 150,000 to 160,000 clones, with approximately 82% appearing a single time and under 7.5% taken by the ten largest. CDR1 and CDR2 from the germline V gene are LNHDA and SQIVND (reference sequence). The ends lost 3 bases at V and 4 bases at J; junction bases unmatched: 13. The CDR3 contains 18 residues. The receptor comes from a woman aged 45-59 years in good health and CMV-seropositive. Sequenced input: PBMCs. J is TRBJ1-5 and V is TRBV19, with 9 bases lining up with TRBD1. The chain's CDR3 is CASSIVGPQGAGNQPQHF. For the CDR3, the DNA is TGTGCCAGTAGTATCGTAGGCCCACAGGGGGCAGGTAATCAGCCCCAGCATTTT. Based on the CDR3 plus reference TRBV19 and TRBJ1-5, the full variable domain is DGGITQSPKYLFRKEGQNVTLSCEQNLNHDAMYWYRQDPGQGLRLIYYSQIVNDFQKGDIAEGYSVSREKKESFPLTVTSAQKNPTAFYLCASSIVGPQGAGNQPQHFGDGTRLSIL.